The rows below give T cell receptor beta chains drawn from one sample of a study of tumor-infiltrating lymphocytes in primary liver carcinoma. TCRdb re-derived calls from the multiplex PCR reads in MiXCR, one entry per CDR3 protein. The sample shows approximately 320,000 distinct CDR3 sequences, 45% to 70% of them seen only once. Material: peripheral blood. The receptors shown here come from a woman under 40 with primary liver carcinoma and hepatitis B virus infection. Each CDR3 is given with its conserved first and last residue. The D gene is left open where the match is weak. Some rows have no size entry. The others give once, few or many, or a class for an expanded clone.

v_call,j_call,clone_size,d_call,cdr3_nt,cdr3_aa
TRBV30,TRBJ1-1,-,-,TGTGCCTGCCTCGAGGGTGGCACTGAAGCTTTCTTT,CACLEGGTEAFF
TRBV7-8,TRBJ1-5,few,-,TGTGCCAGCAGCTTATCGGCAGGACAGCCCCAGCATTTT,CASSLSAGQPQHF
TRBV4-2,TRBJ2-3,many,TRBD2,TGTGCCAGCAGCCAAGGACTAGCGGGGGCGGGAGATACGCAGTATTTT,CASSQGLAGAGDTQYF
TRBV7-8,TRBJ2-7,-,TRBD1,TGTGCCAGCAGCCGCCAGGGGGCGCTCCCCTACGAGCAGTACTTC,CASSRQGALPYEQYF
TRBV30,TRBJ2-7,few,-,TGTGCCTGGAGTCGGAGGGGGCCCCTCTCCTACGAGCAGTACTTC,CAWSRRGPLSYEQYF
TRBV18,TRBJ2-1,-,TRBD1,TGTGCCAGCACAGAAAGACAGGGAAACAATGAGCAGTTCTTC,CASTERQGNNEQFF
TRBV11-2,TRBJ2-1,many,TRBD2,TGTGCCAGCAGCAAACTCCTGACTAGCGGGAGATCCAATGAGCAGTTCTTC,CASSKLLTSGRSNEQFF
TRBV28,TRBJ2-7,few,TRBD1,TGTGCCAGCAACAGGGGGGCTTACGAGCAGTACTTC,CASNRGAYEQYF
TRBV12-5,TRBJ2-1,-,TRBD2,TGTGCTAGTGGTTTGCTAGGGGCATTTTGGACTAGCCGGACCGTCGTCGACAATGAGCAGTTCTTC,CASGLLGAFWTSRTVVDNEQFF
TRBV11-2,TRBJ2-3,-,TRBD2,TGTGCCTGCAGCAGACGAAGTACTAGCGGGAGCACAGATACGCAGTACTTT,CACSRRSTSGSTDTQYF